The T cell receptor (beta chain) under discussion was sequenced for a study of regulatory T cells in long-lasting Graves disease. Time point: newly diagnosed GD, antithyroid drugs for less than 3 months. RNA from PBMCs was the source of the TCR library. Patients with Graves' disease were diagnosed by American Thyroid Association guidelines. CDR1 and CDR2 from the germline V gene are SGHTA and FQGNSA. V lost 6 bases, J lost 5 bases, and 3 bases stayed unmatched. The CDR3 spans 13 residues. This clonotype has ten or more counts. Relying on iRepertoire HTBI primers and Arm-PCR of CDR3 regions, the team built TCR beta libraries. MiXCR, applied by TCRdb to the multiplex PCR reads, yields one record per CDR3 protein. Of 350,000 to 550,000 distinct CDR3 sequences detected, around 15% appear once; the ten largest clones hold around a quarter. The same specimen was also included in a second study, on T cells in Graves' hyperthyroidism and ophthalmopathy.

V is TRBV7-2 and J is TRBJ2-5; 10 bases are a match to TRBD1. Sequencing was performed on peripheral blood mononuclear cells (PBMCs), taken at new diagnosis, from a patient treated with antithyroid drugs. This sequence originates from a woman aged 18-30 years with Graves disease. CDR3: CASRMTGGETQYF. For the CDR3, the DNA is TGTGCCAGCAGGATGACAGGGGGCGAGACCCAGTACTTC.